The TCR beta chain under discussion was sequenced for a study of cytomegalovirus exposure and HLA in healthy donors. Study outcomes and limitations: Specific recognition of CMV antigens was confirmed in vitro for three chains (all CMV-associated). In a later analysis, across HLA loci, associated TCR counts were highest for DRB1, lowest for HLA-C.

CDR1 SGHVS and CDR2 FNYEAQ come from the germline V gene. After removal of 1 base from V and 7 bases from J, the junction contained 9 bases not matched to a gene. The CDR3 contains 15 residues. The PCR contained 60 Vbeta and 13 Jbeta primers. As processed by the authors: In a later analysis, of 70 million to 85 million unique beta chains, about 12 million appeared in at least two donors. This table comes from immunoSEQ multiplex PCR, and its TCRdb copy is limited to in-frame clones, with some not included. V and J calls plus clone size are reproduced from that table; the DNA served to infer D and trimming. The data contain around 190,000 clones, roughly 85% of them singletons. The count of this clone is one. The target antigen is unknown.

Sequencing was carried out using PBMCs. This chain links TRBV7-6 with TRBJ1-1; 7 positions match TRBD1. The sequence came from a woman aged 45-59 years in good health and CMV-seronegative. The CDR3 region is CASSLVATGIGEAFF. Here the CDR3 DNA reads TGTGCCAGCAGCTTAGTAGCGACAGGGATCGGTGAAGCTTTCTTT.